The 7 T cell receptor beta chains given below trace back to one sample, sequenced in a study of metastatic and nonmetastatic thyroid tumors. MiXCR reprocessed the PCR reads for TCRdb. This sample carries 45,000 to 55,000 clones, around 23% of them seen once, and the ten largest clones take roughly 3.2%. The entire patient cohort was treatment-naive prior to thyroid surgery. What was sequenced was blood. The source of these receptors is a male donor with papillary thyroid cancer or a benign thyroid nodule (not recorded which). Some clones in this sample may be carry-over from other donors' samples.

The rearrangement links TRBV7-2 to TRBJ1-1; unclear D gene. Germline CDR1 reads SGHTA; CDR2 reads FQGNSA. CDR3 length: 13 residues. Trimming took 4 bases from V and 1 from J, leaving 7 bases between them. CDR3 residues: CASSSIKNTEAFF. As DNA, the CDR3 is TGTGCCAGCAGCTCAATTAAGAACACTGAAGCTTTCTTT.

This clone is medium-sized by share. The rearrangement uses TRBV6-5 and TRBJ2-2; 12 bases align to TRBD2. The J segment lost 5 bases and the V segment lost 6 bases, leaving 13 bases of the junction unmatched. CDR1 is MNHEY and CDR2 is SVGAGI in the germline V gene. This CDR3 comprises 18 residues. This CDR3 reads CASSRTSGAASKTGELFF. CDR3 nucleotide sequence: TGTGCCAGCAGCCGGACTAGCGGGGCGGCTTCAAAAACCGGGGAGCTGTTTTTT.

This chain connects TRBV30 to TRBJ1-1; the D is unclear. The CDR3 consists of 13 residues. Germline V lookup: CDR1 GTSNPN, CDR2 SVGIG (reference sequence). V was trimmed by 0 bases and J by 1 base, leaving 6 bases between them. CDR3 amino acids: CAWSVLSNTEAFF. The CDR3 region has the DNA TGTGCCTGGAGTGTACTGTCGAACACTGAAGCTTTCTTT.

V and J are TRBV28 and TRBJ2-3; 10 positions match TRBD2. The CDR3 loop spans 15 amino acids. J gave up 5 bases and V 3 bases, and 5 bases lay outside the gene matches. Germline lookup yields CDR1 MDHEN and CDR2 SYDVKM. The CDR3 nucleotides read TGTGCCAGCAGTTTCTTAGCGGGAGGTTTAGATACGCAGTATTTT. Its translation: CASSFLAGGLDTQYF.

V and J are TRBV13 and TRBJ1-3, with D perhaps TRBD1 (5 bases). Trimming cost V 4 bases and J 0 bases, with 10 bases left between them. Germline V gene sequence: CDR1 PRHDT, CDR2 FYEKMQ (reference sequence). The CDR3 spans 15 residues. CDR3 sequence (DNA): TGTGCCAGCAGCTCCGGGACTACCTCTGGAAACACCATATATTTT. Amino acids: CASSSGTTSGNTIYF.

Many counts were recorded for this clone. The same CDR3 arises from other DNA sequences in this sample as well. CDR3 in amino acids: CASSLEGTGDNEQYF. The CDR3 DNA sequence: TGCGCCAGCAGCTTGGAGGGGACAGGGGATAACGAGCAGTACTTC. The gene calls are TRBV5-1 and TRBJ2-7; 10 bases line up with TRBD1. The CDR3 sequence is 15 residues long. CDR1 is SGHRS and CDR2 is YFSETQ in the germline V gene. V was pared by 0 bases and J by 5 bases, with 5 bases of the junction left unmatched.

This clone was observed a handful of times. Sequence at one end of the junction differs from germline and may be a read error. The V and J genes are TRBV6-5 and TRBJ1-1; D gene unclear. This CDR3 is 13 amino acids long. Germline V CDR1 and CDR2: MNHEY, SVGAGI. CDR3 sequence (DNA): TGTGCCAGCAGTGACTCGGACAACACTGAAGCTTTCTTT. Translated, it gives CASSDSDNTEAFF.